This T cell receptor beta chain was found in a study of blood T cells in healthy people across ages. This clonotype was detected a few times. CDR3 length: 14 residues. Germline V gene sequence: CDR1 SGHVS, CDR2 FNYEAQ. Next came a second PCR, run for 7 to 11 cycles, which used a sample-barcoded 5' primer along with a J-beta primer mix. From the 5' RACE reads, TCRdb called clonotypes with MiXCR, one entry per CDR3 protein. The sample includes 750,000 to 950,000 distinct CDR3 sequences, 25% to 35% of them seen just once. The data were also submitted as part of a second study, on T cells of mothers and their children.

The sequenced sample was blood. The sequence derives from a woman aged 35 to 49 in good health. The chain employs TRBV7-6 and TRBJ2-4; weak D call: TRBD1 (6 bases). The assigned J gene may be wrong: the sequence end matches TRBJ2-7 better. The CDR3 here is CASSYGSQGHEQYF. The CDR3 DNA reads TGTGCCAGCAGCTACGGCTCACAGGGCCACGAGCAGTACTTC.